The clone carrying this T cell receptor beta chain was seen at least ten times. Its antigen is not identified. This specimen comes from a study of T-cell reconstitution after alpha-beta-depleted transplantation in children. The CDR3 consists of 13 residues. V lost 6 bases to trimming and J lost 1 base; unmatched junction nucleotides: 2. The germline V gene encodes CDR1 MNHNS and CDR2 SASEGT. Overall study findings and caveats: Expanded graft clones, several hundred of them, were reportedly the source of alpha-beta T cells about two months after transplant. Among T cells one year after transplant, newly produced cells accounted for most counts and diversity.

TCRbeta library construction was performed incorporating unique molecular identifiers. TCRdb redid the calling of the PCR reads with MiXCR, one entry per CDR3 protein. The sample lists about 460,000 distinct CDR3 sequences, approximately 10% occurring once. The chain uses TRBV6-1 and TRBJ2-7, with 8 bases lining up with TRBD1. The sequenced sample was PBMCs, mostly from graft donor cells, obtained 180 days after TCRalphabeta/CD19-depleted stem cell transplant. This clonotype was sampled from a female patient aged 2-15 years who had a stem cell transplant for aplastic anemia, so the T cells may come from the graft donor. DNA for the CDR3: TGTGCCAGCAGCCGACAGGGGTCCTACGAGCAGTACTTC. Amino acid sequence: CASSRQGSYEQYF.